Presented here are 31 T cell receptor beta chains from one specimen sequenced in a study of regulatory T cells in long-lasting Graves disease (dated by TCRdb to 2020 to 2023). The method was multiplex PCR. For sequencing, an Illumina HiSeq 4000 was employed. iRepertoire HTBI primers and Arm-PCR amplification of CDR3 regions were used to construct TCR beta libraries. The public reads were run again by TCRdb, first through fastp at Q25 and then through MiXCR, and only productive beta chains were kept. Rows are combined by CDR3 protein, so each entry shows the most common genes and DNA. The sample table records approximately 690,000 distinct CDR3 sequences; approximately 29% of these occur just once. Of the sample, about 42% falls within the top ten clones. The time point tag for this specimen amounts to: persistent/refractory GD, antithyroid drugs over 5 years with positive TRAb. For both TCR sequencing and RNA sequencing, RNA was extracted from PBMCs in TRIzol.

The material was peripheral blood mononuclear cells (PBMCs), obtained when the disease was refractory, from a patient treated with antithyroid drugs. These receptors came from a female donor with Graves disease.

This clonotype occurred many times. V is TRBV28 and J is TRBJ2-7; D is ambiguous. Germline lookup yields CDR1 MDHEN and CDR2 SYDVKM. With 2 bases removed from V and 8 bases from J, the gap between germline ends came to 7 bases. This CDR3 has 11 residues. The CDR3 spells CASSLGNKQYF. CDR3 DNA: TGTGCCAGCAGTTTAGGGAATAAGCAGTACTTC.

The rearrangement links TRBV30 to TRBJ1-2, with TRBD1 as a possible D gene (5 bases). V gave up 6 bases and J gave up 6 bases, with 14 bases separating them. The CDR3 is 12 amino acids. Germline assignment: CDR1 GTSNPN and CDR2 SVGIG (reference sequence). The CDR3 reads CACHRPGDGYTF. In DNA form, the CDR3 reads TGTGCCTGCCACAGGCCCGGGGATGGCTACACCTTC.

V usage is TRBV28 and J usage is TRBJ1-4; D gene unclear. Germline assignment: CDR1 MDHEN and CDR2 SYDVKM. Trimming removed 8 bases from V and 10 bases from J, with 23 bases in between. The CDR3 is made up of 15 amino acids. CDR3 loop: CASGISSPGSGKLFF. Here the CDR3 DNA reads TGTGCCAGCGGGATTTCTTCCCCAGGTAGTGGAAAACTGTTTTTT.

This clonotype was observed a single time. The chain is built from TRBV6-9 and TRBJ2-2; 7 bases map to TRBD2. There are 17 residues in the CDR3. The V segment lost 3 bases and the J segment 4 bases; nucleotides outside the gene matches: 11. The germline CDR1 and CDR2 sequences are MNHGY and SVAAGI. In DNA, the CDR3 is TGTGCCAGCAGTTACCGGCCAGCGGGATTACCCACCGGGGAGCTGTTTTTT. This encodes CASSYRPAGLPTGELFF.

This clonotype was counted at least ten times. The chain recombines TRBV27 with TRBJ1-2; D may be TRBD1 (5 bases). Trimming stripped 8 bases from V and 4 bases from J, with 17 bases between. The germline CDR1 and CDR2 sequences are MNHEY and SMNVEV (reference sequence). This CDR3 region has 14 residues. CDR3 sequence reads: CASGVLGTLYGYTF. As DNA, the CDR3 is TGTGCCAGCGGCGTGTTAGGGACTCTCTATGGCTACACCTTC.

This clonotype was seen only a few times. The V gene is TRBV7-9, the J gene TRBJ2-7, with TRBD2 identical over 9 bases. Trimming removed 2 bases from V and 0 bases from J; junction bases left unmatched: 5. CDR3 length equals 16 residues. CDR1 SEHNR and CDR2 FQNEAQ come from the germline V gene (reference sequence). CDR3 in DNA: TGTGCCAGCAGCTTACCGACTAGCGGCAGCTCCTACGAGCAGTACTTC. This sequence encodes CASSLPTSGSSYEQYF. Full variable domain (missing parts from reference TRBV7-9 and TRBJ2-7): DTGVSQNPRHKITKRGQNVTFRCDPISEHNRLYWYRQTLGQGPEFLTYFQNEAQLEKSRLLSDRFSAERPKGSFSTLEIQRTEQGDSAMYLCASSLPTSGSSYEQYFGPGTRLTVT.

Only one count was recorded for this clonotype. The junction departs from germline at one end; a sequencing error may be responsible. The rearrangement uses TRBV15 and TRBJ1-5; 8 nucleotides align to TRBD1. Germline V gene sequence: CDR1 LNHNV, CDR2 YYDKDF (reference sequence). The CDR3 length is 18 residues. The CDR3 region has the DNA TGTGCCACCAACAGAGACCACAGCTCAGGGGGCGGATTACAGCCCCAGCATTTT. Translating gives CATNRDHSSGGGLQPQHF.

The CDR3 region is CASGSRSGGYSNQPQHF. CDR3 bases: TGTGCTAGTGGTTCCCGATCAGGGGGCTATAGCAATCAGCCCCAGCATTTT. J is TRBJ1-5 and V is TRBV12-5; 8 nucleotides line up with TRBD1. This CDR3 is 17 amino acids long. J lost 0 bases, V lost 4 bases, and 8 bases had no gene match. The germline V gene has CDR1 LGHNT and CDR2 FRNRAP.

This clonotype showed up just a few times. The chain recombines TRBV6-5 with TRBJ1-5; D ambiguous. Looked up from germline, CDR1 is MNHEY and CDR2 is SVGAGI. CDR3 size: 16 residues. V was trimmed by 1 base and J by 3 bases, leaving 13 bases between them. The DNA of the CDR3 is TGTGCCAGCAGTTACTTGGAGGGCAACGACAATCAGCCCCAGCATTTT. Protein product: CASSYLEGNDNQPQHF.

Regarding this clonotype: A read error may be the cause here, since a much bigger clone is one base away. The J gene is TRBJ2-2, the V gene TRBV7-3; either TRBD1 or TRBD2 may fit D (5 bases each). In germline, CDR1 is SGHTA, CDR2 FQGTGA. The CDR3 covers 16 residues. In DNA, the CDR3 is TGTGTCAGCAGCCCAACCCCCTCAGGGAGCGGCGGGGAGCTGTTTTTT. Residues: CVSSPTPSGSGGELFF.

For the CDR3, the DNA is TGTGCCAGCACTTTACAGGGGGCAAGCAATCAGCCCCAGCATTTT. Amino acid sequence: CASTLQGASNQPQHF. J is TRBJ1-5 and V is TRBV5-5, with TRBD1 matching over 9 bases. This CDR3 comprises 15 residues. Germline CDR1 is SGHKS and CDR2 is YYEKEE (reference sequence). V lost 6 bases, J lost 1 base, and 5 bases stayed unmatched.

V and J are TRBV7-2 and TRBJ1-1; D may be TRBD1 (5 bases). CDR1 and CDR2 (germline): SGHTA, FQGNSA. CDR3 length: 14 residues. Trimming removed 1 base from V and 11 bases from J, with 17 bases in between. As DNA, the CDR3 is TGTGCCAGCAGCTTAGGGAACACAGGTGGGCAGGCTTTCTTT. It encodes CASSLGNTGGQAFF.

This clonotype turned up a few times. V is TRBV20-1 and J is TRBJ1-6; D perhaps matches TRBD1 (5 bases). Germline assignment: CDR1 DFQATT and CDR2 SNEGSKA (reference sequence). The CDR3 is made up of 16 amino acids. V was trimmed by 0 bases and J by 0 bases, leaving 9 bases between them. In nucleotides, the CDR3 is TGCAGTGCTAGAGAAGTCGACAGCTCCTATAATTCACCCCTCCACTTT. This sequence encodes CSAREVDSSYNSPLHF.

This clonotype was seen at least ten times. The chain joins TRBV2 to TRBJ2-7; a weak D match, TRBD2 (5 bases). The CDR3 extends over 13 amino acids. Germline V lookup: CDR1 SNHLY, CDR2 FYNNEI. V lost 4 bases and J 7 bases, leaving 14 bases between the germline ends. CDR3 sequence reads: CASSVEGYGEQYF. For the CDR3, the DNA is TGTGCCAGCAGTGTCGAGGGTTATGGGGAGCAGTACTTC.

This clonotype came up a few times. This chain links TRBV12-3 or TRBV12-4 with TRBJ1-4, with TRBD1 matching over 12 bases. The CDR3 runs to 15 residues. The junction had 3 bases not matched to a gene; V was cut back by 8 bases and J by 2 bases. The CDR3 nucleotides are TGTGCCAGCGGGGGACAGGGGGCGACTAATGAAAAACTGTTTTTT. Its protein product is CASGGQGATNEKLFF.

CDR3 coding DNA: TGTGCCAGCAGCCCGGAGGGGATAGAGACCCAGTACTTC. This sequence encodes CASSPEGIETQYF. The chain carries TRBV7-9 and TRBJ2-5, with a weak D call TRBD2 (6 bases). Germline V gene data show CDR1 as SEHNR and CDR2 as FQNEAQ (reference sequence). The length of the CDR3 is 13 residues. V lost 5 bases, J lost 4 bases, and 11 bases lay in between.

V is TRBV6-2 or TRBV6-3 and J is TRBJ1-3; 7 bases are a match to TRBD1. The CDR3 spans 16 residues. CDR1 and CDR2 (germline): MNHEY, SVGEGT. V dropped 8 bases and J dropped 7; count of bases not matched to a gene: 17. As DNA, the CDR3 is TGTGCCAGCGGCGAGGGGGCCCCCTTCTCTTTGAACACCATATATTTT. It is translated as CASGEGAPFSLNTIYF.

J is TRBJ2-7 and V is TRBV30; D remains ambiguous. The V and J ends lost 1 base and 2 bases respectively, with 18 bases between them. This CDR3 has 16 amino acids. Germline V gene data show CDR1 as GTSNPN and CDR2 as SVGIG (reference sequence). CDR3 sequence: CAWSAPRPLTAYEQYF. As DNA, the CDR3 is TGTGCCTGGAGTGCCCCGAGGCCGCTGACGGCCTACGAGCAGTACTTC.

In the case of this clonotype: This likely traces to a read error, being one base from a far larger clone. The rearrangement uses TRBV7-3 and TRBJ1-1; TRBD1 agrees at 8 bases. The CDR3 is 17 amino acids. V shed 6 bases, J shed 1 base, and the junction held 13 bases outside the gene matches. The germline CDR1 and CDR2 sequences are SGHTA and FQGTGA. The DNA of the CDR3 is TGTGCCAGCAGTTACCTCGGACAGGGCAGGAGGAACACTGAAGCTTTCTTT. Translated: CASSYLGQGRRNTEAFF.

The genes are TRBV24-1 and TRBJ2-7, with 7 bases fitting TRBD1. CDR1 is KGHDR, CDR2 SFDVKD, per germline. The CDR3 has 17 amino acids. After removal of 5 bases from V and 0 bases from J, the junction contained 12 bases not matched to a gene. CDR3 DNA sequence: TGTGCCACCAGTGGCCCATACAGGGGAAAGGACTCCTACGAGCAGTACTTC. Amino acids: CATSGPYRGKDSYEQYF.

This clonotype was counted only a few times. The J gene is TRBJ2-7, the V gene TRBV3-1; TRBD1 is a possible D gene (6 bases). Germline V gene sequence: CDR1 LGHDT, CDR2 YNNKEL (reference sequence). This CDR3 has 11 residues. The V end lost 5 bases, the J end lost 7 bases, and 9 bases lay between the germline ends. The CDR3 DNA reads as TGTGCCAGCAGCGCAGGGGTTGAGCAGTACTTC. This codes for CASSAGVEQYF.

This clonotype was seen more than once but under ten times. J is TRBJ2-4 and V is TRBV2; D not certain. V lost 6 bases, J lost 5 bases, and 14 bases lay in between. CDR1 SNHLY and CDR2 FYNNEI come from the germline V gene. This CDR3 spans 14 amino acids. This chain's CDR3 is CASSPKVAQNIQYF. CDR3 bases: TGTGCCAGCAGCCCCAAGGTGGCCCAAAACATTCAGTACTTC.

A few counts support this clonotype. The rearrangement joins TRBV5-1 to TRBJ1-1; D gene unclear. V was trimmed by 0 bases and J by 2 bases, leaving 8 bases between them. The CDR3 length is 14 residues. CDR1 SGHRS and CDR2 YFSETQ come from the germline V gene. This CDR3 is CASSLEVANTEAFF. CDR3 sequence (DNA): TGCGCCAGCAGCTTGGAGGTGGCCAACACTGAAGCTTTCTTT. Full variable domain (outside the CDR3, taken from reference TRBV5-1 and TRBJ1-1): KAGVTQTPRYLIKTRGQQVTLSCSPISGHRSVSWYQQTPGQGLQFLFEYFSETQRNKGNFPGRFSGRQFSNSRSEMNVSTLELGDSALYLCASSLEVANTEAFFGQGTRLTVV.

This clonotype was counted a few times. The V gene is TRBV20-1, the J gene TRBJ1-5; D perhaps matches TRBD1 (5 bases). Germline V gene sequence: CDR1 DFQATT, CDR2 SNEGSKA (reference sequence). This CDR3 is 13 amino acids long. V lost 5 bases and J lost 1, with 9 bases in between. The CDR3 loop reads CSAGWDSNQPQHF. The CDR3 coding sequence is TGCAGTGCTGGGTGGGACAGCAATCAGCCCCAGCATTTT.

The genes are TRBV20-1 and TRBJ1-5; 9 bases map to TRBD1. The CDR3 extends over 16 amino acids. Germline loops: CDR1 DFQATT, CDR2 SNEGSKA (reference sequence). After removal of 4 bases from V and 5 bases from J, the junction contained 12 bases not matched to a gene. The CDR3 coding sequence is TGCAGTGCTACGGACAGGGGTCCCTCCTATCATCAGCCCCAGCATTTT. Protein sequence: CSATDRGPSYHQPQHF.

This rearrangement joins TRBV20-1 to TRBJ1-3; D not certain. CDR3 size: 12 residues. The V end lost 1 base, the J end lost 4 bases, and 5 bases lay between the germline ends. CDR1 is DFQATT, CDR2 SNEGSKA, per germline (reference sequence). CDR3 region: CSARGDGNTIYF. The CDR3 nucleotides are TGCAGTGCTAGAGGTGACGGAAACACCATATATTTT.

This clonotype has just a few counts. A read error may produce the germline difference seen at one junction end. This sequence joins TRBV6-1 and TRBJ1-4; 7 bases are shared with TRBD1. CDR1 is MNHNS and CDR2 is SASEGT in the germline V gene. The CDR3 has 17 amino acids. The CDR3 bases are TGTGCCAGCAGGGTAGGACAGGATATTGCAACTAATGAAGAACTGTTTTTT. Translating gives CASRVGQDIATNEELFF.

This clonotype was seen at least ten times. V gene TRBV12-3 or TRBV12-4 combines with J gene TRBJ2-5, with D tentatively TRBD1 or TRBD2 (5 bases each). Trimming took off 6 bases at V and 9 bases at J, with 17 bases between the two ends. The CDR3 has 13 residues. The CDR3 sequence: CASSHGRDVAQYF. CDR3 sequence (DNA): TGTGCCAGCAGCCACGGACGGGACGTGGCCCAGTACTTC.

To note about this clonotype: A read error may be the cause here, since a much bigger clone is one base away. The chain couples TRBV3-1 to TRBJ2-5; 9 bases map to TRBD2. Germline CDR1 LGHDT, CDR2 YNNKEL (reference sequence). This CDR3 contains 16 residues. CDR3 DNA sequence: TGTGCCAGCAACCAAGATCGGCTAGCGGGACGAGAGACCCAGTACTTC. Its protein is CASNQDRLAGRETQYF.

V and J are TRBV29-1 and TRBJ1-4; TRBD1 might be the D (5 bases). This CDR3 has 15 residues. The germline CDR1 and CDR2 sequences are SQVTM and ANQGSEA. Deletions cut 0 bases from V and 8 bases from J, with 16 bases between. CDR3 region: CSVEDETGAGEKLFF. The CDR3 DNA sequence: TGCAGCGTTGAAGATGAGACCGGGGCAGGGGAAAAACTGTTTTTT. Combining the CDR3 with reference TRBV29-1 and TRBJ1-4 gives the whole variable domain SAVISQKPSRDICQRGTSLTIQCQVDSQVTMMFWYRQQPGQSLTLIATANQGSEATYESGFVIDKFPISRPNLTFSTLTVSNMSPEDSSIYLCSVEDETGAGEKLFFGSGTQLSVL.

In its sample, this clonotype was seen a few times. J is TRBJ2-7 and V is TRBV20-1; D is tentatively TRBD1 or TRBD2 (5 bases each). Trimming cost V 3 bases and J 4 bases, with 16 bases left between them. Germline V gene sequence: CDR1 DFQATT, CDR2 SNEGSKA (reference sequence). This CDR3 contains 14 residues. The CDR3 sequence is CSASRTGLPYEQYF. The DNA of the CDR3 is TGCAGTGCTAGTCGCACAGGACTCCCTTACGAGCAGTACTTC.